This T cell receptor beta chain came from a study of blood T cell repertoires in COVID-19. This table comes from immunoSEQ multiplex PCR, and its TCRdb copy is limited to in-frame clones, with some not included. The table has 25,000 to 30,000 clones, 88% seen once. Germline CDR1 MDHEN, CDR2 SYDVKM. Trimming left V 5 bases short and J 0 bases short, with 10 bases between. The length of the CDR3 is 14 residues. This clone was seen a handful of times. The sequence was obtained from a man aged 65 to 85 with acute or convalescent COVID-19. Material for sequencing was peripheral blood. The chain links TRBV28 to TRBJ1-1; perhaps TRBD1 as D (5 bases). CDR3 in amino acids: CASSIQGMNTEAFF. In DNA, the CDR3 is TGTGCCAGCAGTATCCAGGGCATGAACACTGAAGCTTTCTTT.